A single TCR beta chain is shown here with its context. What it binds is not known. The germline V gene has CDR1 SEHNR and CDR2 FQNEAQ (reference sequence). The ends lost 0 bases at V and 1 base at J; junction bases unmatched: 2. The CDR3 sequence is 15 residues long. Sorting of PBMCs yielded the CD4+ and CD8+ T cells. The sample originates from a study of CD8+ T cells in alopecia areata. Study-level points and caveats: In lesional scalp, particularly from alopecia totalis/universalis, clonality was higher than in normal scalp.

cDNA prepared by RNA extraction and subsequent reverse transcription served as the template for sequencing. Sequencing was performed with immunoSEQ multiplex PCR; in TCRdb, only in-frame clones are kept and a portion is missing. This table has 150,000 to 200,000 clones, approximately 60% appearing once. The sequencing sample was made of CD4+ T cells sorted from blood. The chain links TRBV7-9 to TRBJ1-1; 7 positions match TRBD1. The sequence was obtained from a human donor in good health. CDR3 bases: TGTGCCAGCAGCTTAGCCTCAGGGGGGAACACTGAAGCTTTCTTT. It yields the protein CASSLASGGNTEAFF.